This is a list of T cell receptor beta chains from one sample in a study of neurological immune-mediated disorders. TCRdb redid the calling of the 5' RACE reads with MiXCR, one entry per CDR3 protein. The repertoire holds about 38,000 distinct CDR3 sequences, with around 10% as singletons. Sequences were obtained from PBMCs. These receptors all come from a man in his sixties with HTLV-1-associated myelopathy (HAM/TSP). The CDR3 runs from the conserved cysteine through the conserved F or W. A D gene is named only where the DNA matches it firmly. Only some rows state a clone size, as once, few, many or a class for expanded clones.

clone_size	j_call	cdr3_length	v_call	d_call	cdr3_aa	cdr3_nt
many	TRBJ2-5	14	TRBV5-1	TRBD2	CASSHGTSGETQYF	TGCGCCAGCAGCCACGGGACTAGCGGGGAGACCCAGTACTTC
many	TRBJ1-1	15	TRBV5-1	NA	CASSLAGQLGTEAFF	TGCGCCAGCAGCTTGGCCGGGCAACTAGGGACTGAAGCTTTCTTT
few	TRBJ2-1	19	TRBV4-2	NA	CASSQDHRGGGREYNEQFF	TGTGCCAGCAGCCAAGATCACAGGGGGGGCGGGAGGGAATACAATGAGCAGTTCTTC
many	TRBJ2-7	16	TRBV7-3	NA	CASSVNLVSHSYEQYF	TGTGCCAGCAGCGTCAACTTGGTCAGCCACTCCTACGAGCAGTACTTC
many	TRBJ1-1	15	TRBV12-3/TRBV12-4	NA	CASSFGPGTNTEAFF	TGTGCCAGCAGTTTTGGCCCGGGAACGAACACTGAAGCTTTCTTT
many	TRBJ1-6	14	TRBV18	TRBD1	CASSQDRADSPLHF	TGTGCCAGCTCACAAGACAGGGCGGATTCACCCCTCCACTTT
many	TRBJ1-2	17	TRBV9	TRBD1	CASSVHVGPGTGDGYTF	TGTGCCAGCAGCGTACATGTGGGGCCCGGGACAGGTGATGGCTACACCTTC
many	TRBJ2-7	14	TRBV13	TRBD2	CASSDSGRAGEQYF	TGTGCCAGCAGCGATAGCGGGAGGGCCGGCGAGCAGTACTTC
many	TRBJ2-1	16	TRBV7-9	NA	CASSTTGGSSYNEQFF	TGTGCCAGCAGCACGACTGGGGGTTCCTCCTACAATGAGCAGTTCTTC
NA	TRBJ2-3	16	TRBV14	NA	CASSQEWGRNTDTQYF	TGTGCCAGCAGCCAAGAATGGGGGAGGAACACAGATACGCAGTATTTT
many	TRBJ1-5	17	TRBV6-6	NA	CASSYWGDINSNQPQHF	TGTGCCAGCAGTTACTGGGGGGACATTAATAGCAATCAGCCCCAGCATTTT
many	TRBJ2-3	16	TRBV5-1	NA	CASSPPSTASTDTQYF	TGCGCCAGCAGCCCACCCTCGACGGCTAGCACAGATACGCAGTATTTT
many	TRBJ1-1	15	TRBV14	TRBD1	CASSPRTGWNTEAFF	TGTGCCAGCAGCCCCAGGACAGGGTGGAACACTGAAGCTTTCTTT
many	TRBJ1-2	13	TRBV29-1	NA	CSVAQGLDYGYTF	TGCAGCGTCGCCCAGGGGCTGGACTATGGCTACACCTTC
many	TRBJ2-3	15	TRBV20-1	TRBD2	CSGVVSGSVGDTQYF	TGCAGCGGGGTGGTTAGCGGGAGCGTTGGAGATACGCAGTATTTT
many	TRBJ2-7	12	TRBV12-3/TRBV12-4	NA	CASSLSKYEQYF	TGTGCCAGCAGCCTTTCCAAATACGAGCAGTACTTC
many	TRBJ2-3	14	TRBV20-1	TRBD2	CSAVSGTGTDTQYF	TGCAGTGCAGTTAGCGGGACGGGCACAGATACGCAGTATTTT
many	TRBJ2-7	21	TRBV25-1	TRBD2	CASSGYTPTSGGPHITYEQYF	TGTGCCAGCAGTGGATATACTCCGACTAGCGGGGGGCCCCATATAACCTACGAGCAGTACTTC
large	TRBJ2-2	16	TRBV9	TRBD2	CASSVTSGRAVGELFF	TGTGCCAGCAGCGTAACTAGCGGGAGGGCCGTCGGGGAGCTGTTTTTT
many	TRBJ1-4	15	TRBV9	TRBD1	CASSPTGTTNEKLFF	TGTGCCAGCAGCCCGACAGGGACAACTAATGAAAAACTGTTTTTT
few	TRBJ2-7	17	TRBV6-6	NA	CASSYVVSALEGYEQYF	TGTGCCAGCAGTTATGTTGTATCGGCACTAGAGGGCTACGAGCAGTACTTC
many	TRBJ1-1	14	TRBV4-3	NA	CASSRDHRATEAFF	TGCGCCAGCAGCCGGGATCACAGGGCCACTGAAGCTTTCTTT
few	TRBJ2-3	15	TRBV20-1	TRBD1	CSARTSGGRTDTQYF	TGCAGTGCTAGAACTTCAGGGGGCCGCACAGATACGCAGTATTTT
many	TRBJ2-1	16	TRBV5-6	NA	CASSLEGSRMNDEQFF	TGTGCCAGCAGCTTGGAGGGGAGTAGAATGAATGATGAGCAGTTCTTC
many	TRBJ2-1	15	TRBV5-1	NA	CASKERVSSYNEQFF	TGCGCCAGCAAAGAGCGGGTTAGCTCCTACAATGAGCAGTTCTTC
many	TRBJ1-4	13	TRBV5-1	NA	CASSPDGNEKLFF	TGCGCCAGCAGCCCGGACGGTAATGAAAAACTGTTTTTT
many	TRBJ1-2	13	TRBV5-1	NA	CASSLAGGYGYTF	TGCGCCAGCAGCTTGGCCGGGGGCTATGGCTACACCTTC
many	TRBJ1-2	19	TRBV20-1	NA	CSARDRRTLSWGGGYGYTF	TGCAGTGCTAGAGATCGGCGGACGCTTTCCTGGGGCGGCGGCTATGGCTACACCTTC
many	TRBJ2-2	15	TRBV4-1	TRBD1	CASSQVTGLTGELFF	TGCGCCAGCAGCCAAGTGACAGGGTTGACCGGGGAGCTGTTTTTT
NA	TRBJ1-6	15	TRBV5-6	TRBD1	CVSARGTGYNSPLHF	TGTGTCAGCGCCAGGGGGACAGGATATAATTCACCCCTCCACTTT
many	TRBJ2-1	12	TRBV3-1	NA	CASSPTSYEQFF	TGTGCCAGCAGCCCAACTAGTTATGAGCAGTTCTTC
few	TRBJ2-1	17	TRBV18	TRBD2	CASSPASGRSLIGEQFF	TGTGCCAGCTCACCAGCTAGCGGGAGGTCCCTGATAGGGGAGCAGTTCTTC
many	TRBJ2-7	13	TRBV15	TRBD2	CATSRTSGYEQYF	TGTGCCACCAGCAGGACTAGCGGCTACGAGCAGTACTTC
many	TRBJ2-7	14	TRBV6-6	NA	CASNADRGNHEQYF	TGTGCCAGCAATGCGGACCGCGGTAACCACGAGCAGTACTTC
many	TRBJ1-1	13	TRBV19	NA	CASSMSSDTEAFF	TGTGCCAGTAGTATGAGTTCGGACACTGAAGCTTTCTTT
many	TRBJ2-2	13	TRBV20-1	NA	CSARTGSTGELFF	TGCAGTGCTAGAACAGGGTCCACCGGGGAGCTGTTTTTT
many	TRBJ2-2	16	TRBV5-1	NA	CASSLPGTVNTGELFF	TGCGCCAGCAGCTTGCCCGGGACGGTGAACACCGGGGAGCTGTTTTTT
many	TRBJ2-7	15	TRBV20-1	NA	CSASDLLMNLYEQYF	TGCAGTGCCTCGGACTTGCTGATGAATCTCTACGAGCAGTACTTC
many	TRBJ1-3	15	TRBV4-1	NA	CASSHTPGSGNTIYF	TGCGCCAGCAGCCATACCCCGGGGTCTGGAAACACCATATATTTT
medium-sized	TRBJ2-3	14	TRBV10-3	NA	CAISDSRGSDTQYF	TGTGCCATCAGTGATTCCCGCGGGTCGGATACGCAGTATTTT
NA	TRBJ2-1	18	TRBV20-1	TRBD2	CSARAMLTSASSYNEQFF	TGCAGTGCTAGAGCAATGTTGACTAGCGCGAGCTCCTACAATGAGCAGTTCTTC
many	TRBJ2-7	14	TRBV9	NA	CASSVGQADYEQYF	TGTGCCAGCAGCGTAGGACAGGCGGACTACGAGCAGTACTTC
many	TRBJ2-3	15	TRBV20-1	TRBD2	CSATAGTSRRDTQYF	TGCAGTGCTACCGCAGGGACTAGCCGGAGAGACACGCAGTATTTT
many	TRBJ2-2	14	TRBV5-1	NA	CASSKQGSKGELFF	TGCGCCAGCAGCAAACAGGGAAGTAAAGGGGAGCTGTTTTTT
many	TRBJ2-6	16	TRBV5-1	NA	CASWNPRGPGANVLTF	TGCGCCAGCTGGAACCCCCGTGGCCCGGGGGCCAACGTCCTGACTTTC
many	TRBJ2-7	14	TRBV5-5	TRBD1	CASSFPGQSHEQYF	TGTGCCAGCAGCTTTCCGGGACAGTCCCACGAGCAGTACTTC